A selection of T cell receptor beta chains follows, all from one sample in a study of cytomegalovirus exposure and HLA in healthy donors. Here immunoSEQ multiplex PCR was the method, and the copy in TCRdb shows in-frame clones only, minus some. This sample carries around 92,000 clones, approximately 82% of them seen once, and the ten largest clones take approximately 4%. The sequenced sample consisted of PBMCs. The receptors shown here come from a female donor in good health and CMV-seropositive. CDR3s include the opening cysteine and the closing phenylalanine or tryptophan. A D gene is named only where the DNA matches it firmly. Size is stated for part of the rows, as once, few or many counts, or as a class when the clone is expanded.

>TRBJ2-2|.|.|TRBV10-3
CAISTSGLMDGELFF
TGTGCCATCAGTACCTCGGGACTGATGGACGGGGAGCTGTTTTTT
>TRBJ1-3|.|.|TRBV7-9
CASSLGGPGNTIYF
TGTGCCAGCAGCTTGGGAGGGCCCGGAAACACCATATATTTT
>TRBJ1-3|once|.|TRBV5-4
CASSSSGSGNTIYF
TGTGCCAGCAGCTCGTCCGGTTCTGGAAACACCATATATTTT
>TRBJ2-2|once|TRBD1|TRBV7-9
CASSSYKGQGTGELFF
TGTGCCAGCAGCTCGTACAAGGGACAGGGAACCGGGGAGCTGTTTTTT
>TRBJ2-7|.|TRBD2|TRBV28
CASAGRDLYEQYF
TGTGCCAGCGCGGGGAGGGACCTCTACGAGCAGTACTTC
>TRBJ1-1|.|.|TRBV10-2
CASSESGGTYMNTEAFF
TGCGCCAGCAGTGAGTCCGGCGGGACGTACATGAACACTGAAGCTTTCTTT
>TRBJ2-2|.|.|TRBV11-2
CASSVNIANTGELFF
TGTGCCAGCAGCGTGAATATAGCGAACACCGGGGAGCTGTTTTTT
>TRBJ1-4|.|TRBD1|TRBV28
CASSSDRVNEKLFF
TGTGCCAGCAGCTCCGACAGGGTTAATGAAAAACTGTTTTTT
>TRBJ2-3|.|.|TRBV6-5
CASRLDSLGTQYF
TGTGCCAGCAGACTCGACAGTCTAGGTACGCAGTATTTT
>TRBJ1-3|.|TRBD1|TRBV30
CAWSGGTAHSGNTIYF
TGTGCCTGGAGTGGGGGGACAGCACACTCTGGAAACACCATATATTTT
>TRBJ2-1|.|TRBD2|TRBV29-1
CSVVTSGRVSNEQFF
TGCAGCGTTGTGACTAGCGGGAGGGTGAGCAATGAGCAGTTCTTC
>TRBJ2-5|.|TRBD1|TRBV4-1
CASSQAGDRKLGQETQYF
TGCGCCAGCAGCCAAGCAGGGGACAGGAAGCTCGGCCAAGAGACCCAGTACTTC
>TRBJ2-4|.|.|TRBV9
CRDKSKNIQYF
TGCAGGGATAAATCCAAAAACATTCAGTACTTC
>TRBJ1-4|once|TRBD1|TRBV7-9
CASSLAGTGLGEKLFF
TGTGCCAGCAGCTTAGCTGGGACAGGGCTCGGTGAAAAACTGTTTTTT
>TRBJ2-7|.|.|TRBV21-1
CASSKAWTMTGAFHEQYF
TGTGCCAGCAGCAAAGCTTGGACGATGACAGGGGCCTTCCACGAGCAGTACTTC
>TRBJ2-7|.|.|TRBV7-2
CASSASGTSTYEQYF
TGTGCCAGCAGCGCATCCGGGACTTCAACCTACGAGCAGTACTTC
>TRBJ2-7|.|TRBD2|TRBV18
CASSPRASGSYEQYF
TGTGCCAGCTCACCGAGGGCCAGCGGGAGCTACGAGCAGTACTTC
>TRBJ1-4|.|.|TRBV5-6
CASSPLTGRNEKLFF
TGTGCCAGCAGCCCGTTGACGGGGAGGAATGAAAAACTGTTTTTT
>TRBJ1-3|.|.|TRBV5-1
CASSQTGDSGNTIYF
TGCGCCAGCAGCCAGACGGGGGACTCTGGAAACACCATATATTTT
>TRBJ1-5|.|TRBD1|TRBV28
CASSLGQGNQPQHF
TGTGCCAGCAGTCTGGGACAGGGGAATCAGCCCCAGCATTTT
>TRBJ2-7|.|.|TRBV6-1
CASSSRAPLYEQYF
TGTGCCAGCAGTTCCAGGGCGCCACTCTACGAGCAGTACTTC
>TRBJ1-1|.|.|TRBV28
CASSSGSLSGAFF
TGTGCCAGCAGTTCCGGGTCCCTAAGTGGAGCTTTCTTT
>TRBJ2-1|.|.|TRBV14
CASSQDGTGNYNEQFF
TGTGCCAGCAGCCAAGATGGAACAGGAAACTACAATGAGCAGTTCTTC
>TRBJ2-5|.|TRBD2|TRBV2
CASLGASGRFFRGPQETQYF
TGTGCCAGCCTAGGGGCTAGCGGGAGATTTTTTCGGGGGCCCCAAGAGACCCAGTACTTC
>TRBJ2-2|.|.|TRBV7-9
CAMEGRPDTGELFF
TGTGCCATGGAGGGGAGGCCGGACACCGGGGAGCTGTTTTTT
>TRBJ1-6|.|TRBD1|TRBV29-1
CSVGDSASPLHF
TGCAGCGTTGGGGACAGTGCTTCACCCCTCCACTTT
>TRBJ2-6|.|TRBD1|TRBV7-9
CASSLTGTGANVLTF
TGTGCCAGCAGCTTGACAGGGACTGGGGCCAACGTCCTGACTTTC
>TRBJ2-3|once|.|TRBV6-5
CASSRTADTQYF
TGTGCCAGCAGCCGCACGGCAGATACGCAGTATTTT
>TRBJ1-4|few|.|TRBV6-1
CASRVGVLEEKLFF
TGTGCCAGCAGAGTCGGAGTACTAGAAGAAAAACTGTTTTTT
>TRBJ2-7|.|TRBD2|TRBV6-1
CASREGTSGEQYF
TGTGCCAGCAGGGAAGGGACTAGCGGCGAGCAGTACTTC
>TRBJ2-1|.|.|TRBV2
CASSQLGPGFNEQFF
TGTGCCAGCAGTCAACTAGGACCAGGCTTTAATGAGCAGTTCTTC
>TRBJ2-7|.|.|TRBV7-7
CASSRDWGDEQYF
TGTGCTAGCAGCCGGGACTGGGGGGACGAGCAGTACTTC
>TRBJ1-3|.|.|TRBV13
CASSRTLLGNTIYF
TGTGCCAGCAGCCGTACCCTACTGGGAAACACCATATATTTT
>TRBJ1-6|.|.|TRBV10-3
CAISESQGINSPLHF
TGTGCCATCAGTGAGTCTCAGGGTATTAATTCACCCCTCCACTTT
>TRBJ2-7|.|TRBD1|TRBV5-1
CASGDRGLYEQYF
TGCGCCAGCGGGGACAGGGGACTCTACGAGCAGTACTTC
>TRBJ1-5|.|TRBD1|TRBV27
CASSLSRTGGGRQPQHF
TGTGCCAGCAGTTTATCGAGAACAGGGGGTGGCAGACAGCCCCAGCATTTT
>TRBJ2-1|.|TRBD2|TRBV13
CASSQPTSGDEQFF
TGTGCCAGCAGCCAGCCGACTAGCGGGGATGAGCAGTTCTTC
>TRBJ2-2|.|TRBD1|TRBV30
CAWSRGQGAVGELFF
TGTGCCTGGAGTCGAGGACAGGGGGCTGTCGGGGAGCTGTTTTTT
>TRBJ1-2|.|TRBD1|TRBV28
CASSYGQGGFGYTF
TGTGCCAGCAGTTACGGACAGGGGGGTTTTGGCTACACCTTC
>TRBJ1-2|.|.|TRBV6-7
CASNTRAPEGNIGYTF
TGTGCCAGCAATACCCGGGCCCCAGAGGGTAACATTGGCTACACCTTC
>TRBJ1-4|once|TRBD1|TRBV7-2
CASSLGGQGSEKLFF
TGTGCCAGCAGCTTAGGGGGACAGGGATCCGAAAAACTGTTTTTT
>TRBJ2-7|.|.|TRBV7-2
CASSLRYEQYF
TGTGCCAGCAGCTTACGTTACGAGCAGTACTTC
>TRBJ1-5|once|.|TRBV6-5
CASSVTGGSNQPQHF
TGTGCCAGCAGTGTGACAGGCGGGAGCAATCAGCCCCAGCATTTT
>TRBJ1-6|.|TRBD1|TRBV18
CASSSDRGYSPLHF
TGTGCCAGCTCATCGGACAGGGGGTATTCACCCCTCCACTTT
>TRBJ2-7|.|.|TRBV5-1
CASSLAEGAYEQYF
TGCGCCAGCAGCTTGGCGGAAGGGGCCTACGAGCAGTACTTC
>TRBJ1-1|.|.|TRBV7-6
CASSPSQGMNTEAFF
TGTGCCAGCAGCCCTAGTCAGGGGATGAACACTGAAGCTTTCTTT
>TRBJ1-1|.|.|TRBV5-1
CASSLVAGVNTEAFF
TGCGCCAGCAGCTTGGTAGCGGGGGTGAACACTGAAGCTTTCTTT
>TRBJ1-1|.|TRBD1|TRBV13
CASSQGVSEAFF
TGTGCCAGCAGCCAGGGGGTATCTGAAGCTTTCTTT
>TRBJ1-4|.|.|TRBV28
CASSNRVSNEKLFF
TGTGCCAGCAGTAACAGGGTTTCTAATGAAAAACTGTTTTTT
>TRBJ1-5|.|.|TRBV6-1
CASSVQGDSNQPQHF
TGTGCCAGCAGTGTACAGGGTGATAGCAATCAGCCCCAGCATTTT